Shown below are 24 T cell receptor beta chains from a single sample sequenced in a study of T cells expressing NK-cell markers. Reprocessing the 5' RACE reads, TCRdb reports a single entry for every CDR3 protein and omits DNA. This listing includes some 600,000 distinct CDR3 sequences. Sequenced: blood T cells: a sorted CD56 or NKG2C T cell subset, CD4+ or CD8+ T cells, or bulk PBMC T cells (not recorded which). The receptors here all came from a man between 18 and 35 years old in good health.

The chain is built from TRBV6-5 and TRBJ2-3; no DNA is available, so the TRBD1 call from TCRdb remains unchecked. The CDR3 is 18 residues long. Germline V gene sequence: CDR1 MNHEY, CDR2 SVGAGI. The CDR3: CASSYGRGLLRSTDTQYF.

This chain uses TRBV29-1 with TRBJ2-5; TCRdb's D call, TRBD1, is unchecked because there is no DNA. The CDR3 runs to 14 residues. In germline, CDR1 is SQVTM, CDR2 ANQGSEA. CDR3 sequence reads: CSVGAARGGETQYF.

This chain joins TRBV15 and TRBJ2-1; lacking DNA, the TRBD2 call made by TCRdb goes unchecked. Germline lookup yields CDR1 LNHNV and CDR2 YYDKDF (reference sequence). There are 17 residues in the CDR3. CDR3 in amino acids: CATSSGTRDSFYNEQFF.

The chain employs TRBV5-4 and TRBJ1-6; TCRdb selects TRBD1, and the lack of DNA leaves this call unchecked. The CDR3 spans 16 residues. Per the germline V gene, CDR1 is SGHNT and CDR2 is YYREEE (reference sequence). The CDR3 region is CASSLAGGKGDSPLHF.

This rearrangement joins TRBV5-1 to TRBJ2-1; TCRdb calls TRBD2, which cannot be checked without DNA. In germline, CDR1 is SGHRS, CDR2 YFSETQ. This CDR3 has 15 residues. Here the CDR3 reads CASSLGTTPGDEQFF.

The chain employs TRBV5-5 and TRBJ2-4. The CDR3 has 15 amino acids. Germline V CDR1 and CDR2: SGHKS, YYEKEE (reference sequence). The CDR3: CASSSPLSVQNIQYF. Full variable domain (rest looked up from reference TRBV5-5 and TRBJ2-4): DAGVTQSPTHLIKTRGQQVTLRCSPISGHKSVSWYQQVLGQGPQFIFQYYEKEERGRGNFPDRFSARQFPNYSSELNVNALLLGDSALYLCASSSPLSVQNIQYFGAGTRLSVL.

The rearrangement links TRBV29-1 to TRBJ2-7; there is no DNA to check the TCRdb D call of TRBD1. Germline CDR1 SQVTM, CDR2 ANQGSEA. There are 16 residues in the CDR3. The CDR3 loop is CSVEVLSTGQSYEQYF.

This chain joins TRBV12-3 or TRBV12-4 and TRBJ2-6; TCRdb outputs TRBD2, but without DNA this stays unchecked. This CDR3 is 17 amino acids long. The CDR3 sequence is CASMSGLGFSGANVLTF.

The CDR3 protein is CASSLMTSGVTDTQYF. This rearrangement joins TRBV5-1 to TRBJ2-3; TCRdb outputs TRBD2, but without DNA this stays unchecked. Germline V gene sequence: CDR1 SGHRS, CDR2 YFSETQ. This CDR3 region has 16 residues. The complete variable domain, with remaining parts taken from reference TRBV5-1 and TRBJ2-3, reads KAGVTQTPRYLIKTRGQQVTLSCSPISGHRSVSWYQQTPGQGLQFLFEYFSETQRNKGNFPGRFSGRQFSNSRSEMNVSTLELGDSALYLCASSLMTSGVTDTQYFGPGTRLTVL.

The rearrangement links TRBV15 to TRBJ1-1; checking the TCRdb D call of TRBD1 is not possible without DNA. Germline V gene lookup returns CDR1 LNHNV and CDR2 YYDKDF (reference sequence). The CDR3 is made up of 12 amino acids. CDR3: CATSMGVTEAFF.

The rearrangement links TRBV6-2 or TRBV6-3 to TRBJ2-1; TCRdb selects TRBD2, and the lack of DNA leaves this call unchecked. The CDR3 has 19 residues. Germline V gene lookup returns CDR1 MNHEY and CDR2 SVGEGT. The CDR3 is CASSYPSREGEGSYNEQFF.

This chain connects TRBV6-1 to TRBJ2-5; no DNA is available, so the TRBD1 call from TCRdb remains unchecked. The CDR3 has 15 residues. CDR1 is MNHNS, CDR2 SASEGT, per germline. CDR3 residues: CASEGAWTGQETQYF.

This chain connects TRBV4-1 to TRBJ2-4; the D gene TCRdb calls, TRBD2, cannot be checked with no DNA. The CDR3 totals 19 residues. Germline CDR1 MGHRA, CDR2 YSYEKL. CDR3: CASSQEERGGYVGKNIQYF.

V is TRBV6-2 or TRBV6-3 and J is TRBJ2-2; TCRdb's D gene call, TRBD1, goes unchecked for lack of DNA. This CDR3 has 17 amino acids. Germline V gives CDR1 MNHEY, CDR2 SVGEGT. CDR3 in amino acids: CASSYLSGTGDTGELFF.

The chain is built from TRBV10-3 and TRBJ1-1; absent DNA, TCRdb's TRBD1 call cannot be checked. This CDR3 has 15 residues. Germline V gene lookup returns CDR1 ENHRY and CDR2 SYGVKD. The CDR3 spells CAIRAQGAGDTEAFF.

CDR3 in amino acids: CASSQSTGYRETQYF. The rearrangement uses TRBV4-1 and TRBJ2-5. The germline gives CDR1 MGHRA, CDR2 YSYEKL. CDR3 size: 15 residues.

The chain links TRBV14 to TRBJ1-2. The germline V gene has CDR1 SGHDN and CDR2 FVKESK. The CDR3 is 18 amino acids. This CDR3 is CASSREPPGRLSNYGYTF.

The V gene is TRBV20-1, the J gene TRBJ2-2; TCRdb's D call, TRBD2, is unchecked because there is no DNA. CDR3 length equals 18 residues. Germline V gives CDR1 DFQATT, CDR2 SNEGSKA (reference sequence). CDR3 amino acids: CSARDPLEGKANTGELFF.

The V and J genes are TRBV28 and TRBJ2-1. Germline V lookup: CDR1 MDHEN, CDR2 SYDVKM. The CDR3 length is 12 residues. The CDR3: CASSPVGNEQFF.

The chain recombines TRBV12-3 or TRBV12-4 with TRBJ2-2; no DNA is available, so the TRBD1 call from TCRdb remains unchecked. CDR3 length: 14 residues. The CDR3 here is CASSLGGGTGELFF.

The rearrangement uses TRBV20-1 and TRBJ2-1; TCRdb lists TRBD2, though no DNA is available to test this call. CDR1 DFQATT and CDR2 SNEGSKA come from the germline V gene (reference sequence). The CDR3 length is 14 residues. The CDR3 sequence is CSAGPASVFNEQFF.

The chain's CDR3 is CSSLVWGGDNEQFF. V and J are TRBV29-1 and TRBJ2-1; TCRdb picks TRBD2, but there is no DNA to check that call. The length of the CDR3 is 14 residues. Germline V gives CDR1 SQVTM, CDR2 ANQGSEA.

This chain uses TRBV5-1 with TRBJ2-3; TCRdb calls TRBD2, which cannot be checked without DNA. The germline CDR1 and CDR2 sequences are SGHRS and YFSETQ. The CDR3 length is 18 residues. This chain's CDR3 is CASSGDVLRERTTDTQYF.

The V and J genes are TRBV6-2 or TRBV6-3 and TRBJ2-1. Germline V gene lookup returns CDR1 MNHEY and CDR2 SVGEGT. The CDR3 covers 13 residues. This CDR3 is CASRIGTLDEQFF.